This entry features one T cell receptor beta chain sequence. The data were produced by immunoSEQ multiplex PCR, yet TCRdb's version contains in-frame clones alone and is incomplete. The sample yields over 600,000 clones, around 90% seen once. This sample is part of a study of blood T cell repertoires in COVID-19. V lost 3 bases, J lost 1 base, and 3 bases stayed unmatched. The germline CDR1 and CDR2 sequences are MGHRA and YSYEKL. The CDR3 loop spans 16 amino acids. Specimen: peripheral blood. The clonotype comes from a young woman with acute or convalescent COVID-19. V and J are TRBV4-1 and TRBJ2-7, with TRBD2 identical over 13 bases. As DNA, the CDR3 is TGCGCCAGCAGCCATCGACTAGCGGGGGGATCCTACGAGCAGTACTTC. As protein: CASSHRLAGGSYEQYF.